The 20 T cell receptor beta chains presented below share a single source sample, sequenced in a study of long-term antiretroviral therapy in people with HIV. At the survey level, the v3.0 immunoSEQ assay was run. Using immunoSEQ multiplex PCR, the repertoire was profiled, and TCRdb retains in-frame clones only, with some absent. The table shows under 50,000 clones, with roughly nine tenths occurring only once. Sequences were derived from unsorted PBMCs, sampled 0.1 years before starting antiretroviral therapy. The receptors were sampled from a woman between 45 and 65 years old with HIV.

The rearrangement joins TRBV7-9 to TRBJ1-6; 7 nucleotides match TRBD1. Germline values: CDR1 SEHNR, CDR2 FQNEAQ (reference sequence). There are 15 residues in the CDR3. V was pared by 5 bases and J by 8 bases, with 9 bases of the junction left unmatched. The CDR3 is CASSATGTAYSPLHF. CDR3 coding DNA: TGTGCCAGCAGCGCAACCGGGACAGCTTATTCACCCCTCCACTTT.

This clone appeared once. The chain recombines TRBV7-6 with TRBJ2-3; tentatively, D is TRBD1 or TRBD2 (6 bases each). The CDR3 has 12 amino acids. Germline CDR1 SGHVS, CDR2 FNYEAQ. Trimming stripped 6 bases from V and 5 bases from J, with 9 bases between. CDR3 coding DNA: TGTGCCAGCAGGGGGGGCGGAGATACGCAGTATTTT. It encodes CASRGGGDTQYF.

This clone occurred once. The chain joins TRBV5-6 to TRBJ1-5, with 8 bases matching TRBD1. Germline lookup yields CDR1 SGHDT and CDR2 YYEEEE. J gave up 11 bases and V 5 bases, and 15 bases lay outside the gene matches. This CDR3 contains 15 residues. The CDR3 nucleotides read TGTGCCAGCAGAGGGCCGGGTCCCCTGACAGGGGCCCAGCATTTT. Translating it yields CASRGPGPLTGAQHF.

The chain has TRBV5-1 and TRBJ1-1, with TRBD1 matching 7 bases. The germline V gene has CDR1 SGHRS and CDR2 YFSETQ. This CDR3 contains 15 residues. V lost 0 bases to trimming and J lost 4 bases; unmatched junction nucleotides: 6. DNA of the CDR3: TGCGCCAGCAGCTTGGCCGGGGCAGGGGGCACTGAAGCTTTCTTT. Protein product: CASSLAGAGGTEAFF.

The chain employs TRBV7-2 and TRBJ2-1; possible D gene TRBD2, 6 bases. Trimming took off 5 bases at V and 1 base at J, with 18 bases between the two ends. Germline CDR1 SGHTA, CDR2 FQGNSA. The CDR3 totals 17 residues. This CDR3 is CASSPRRPSGSYNEQFF. The CDR3 nucleotides are TGTGCCAGCAGCCCTAGGCGGCCCAGCGGGTCCTACAATGAGCAGTTCTTC.

The table lists this clone with a count of one. DNA for the CDR3: TGTGCCAGCAGCACGACCGGGACTGGGAGCTCCTACGAGCAGTACTTC. This codes for CASSTTGTGSSYEQYF. The rearrangement joins TRBV7-9 to TRBJ2-7; TRBD2 is a possible D gene (6 bases). This CDR3 has 16 residues. From germline, CDR1 is SEHNR and CDR2 FQNEAQ (reference sequence). The ends were cut back, 5 bases at V and 0 bases at J, with 17 bases in the middle.

The V gene is TRBV7-8, the J gene TRBJ2-7; D ambiguous. V was clipped by 2 bases and J by 0 bases, with 11 bases between them. The CDR3 extends over 15 amino acids. Germline V gene lookup returns CDR1 SGHVS and CDR2 FQNEAQ. CDR3 sequence reads: CASSLFSAVSYEQYF. CDR3 bases: TGTGCCAGCAGCTTATTTTCAGCTGTCTCCTACGAGCAGTACTTC.

The chain recombines TRBV5-6 with TRBJ2-5; D gene uncertain. The CDR3 has 14 residues. The germline V gene has CDR1 SGHDT and CDR2 YYEEEE. V lost 2 bases and J 4 bases, leaving 12 bases between the germline ends. The CDR3, as DNA: TGTGCCAGCAGCTTCGGGCGGAAGCGAGAGACCCAGTACTTC. Its protein product is CASSFGRKRETQYF.

The rearrangement joins TRBV7-3 to TRBJ1-6; D gene unclear. V was clipped by 8 bases and J by 9 bases, with 20 bases between them. This CDR3 is 15 amino acids long. From germline, CDR1 is SGHTA and CDR2 FQGTGA. The CDR3 DNA follows: TGTGCCAGCCAAAGGACCCCACTGGCAGGTTCACCCCTCCACTTT. Encoded protein: CASQRTPLAGSPLHF.

This clone was seen a handful of times. The CDR3 bases are TGCGCCAGCAGCTTGGAGGCGGGGACCAACACCGGGGAGCTGTTTTTT. Translating gives CASSLEAGTNTGELFF. This chain joins TRBV5-1 and TRBJ2-2; D may be TRBD2 (6 bases). CDR3 length equals 16 residues. Germline CDR1 is SGHRS and CDR2 is YFSETQ. V was shortened by 0 bases and J by 2 bases, with 11 bases between the two germline ends.

The chain recombines TRBV7-2 with TRBJ1-2, with 8 nucleotides matching TRBD1. The CDR3 covers 15 residues. Germline lookup yields CDR1 SGHTA and CDR2 FQGNSA. V dropped 1 base and J dropped 7; count of bases not matched to a gene: 8. The CDR3 region is CASSLGDSGGGGYTF. The CDR3 DNA sequence: TGTGCCAGCAGCTTAGGTGACTCAGGGGGCGGTGGCTACACCTTC.

J is TRBJ2-1 and V is TRBV9; possibly TRBD1 or TRBD2 for D (5 bases each). Germline CDR1 is SGDLS and CDR2 is YYNGEE. CDR3 length: 14 residues. V was clipped by 4 bases and J by 7 bases, with 15 bases between them. DNA for the CDR3: TGTGCCAGCAGCCCTATGGGTTGGGGGAATGAGCAGTTCTTC. Translating gives CASSPMGWGNEQFF.

The chain couples TRBV4-1 to TRBJ1-3, with D unresolved. The CDR3 is 16 amino acids. CDR1 and CDR2 (germline): MGHRA, YSYEKL. Trimming took 4 bases from V and 0 from J, leaving 13 bases between them. In DNA, the CDR3 is TGCGCCAGCAGCCGCACACAGATAGACTCTGGAAACACCATATATTTT. Translation gives CASSRTQIDSGNTIYF.

This chain joins TRBV7-3 and TRBJ2-5; TRBD1 aligns across 8 bases. Looked up from germline, CDR1 is SGHTA and CDR2 is FQGTGA. The CDR3 is 15 residues long. V shed 4 bases and J 3 bases; nucleotides not matched to a gene: 7. The CDR3 here is CASSSSGGGEETQYF. The CDR3 bases are TGTGCCAGCAGCTCATCAGGGGGCGGAGAAGAGACCCAGTACTTC.

The chain combines TRBV9 with TRBJ1-2; D gene uncertain. Germline-derived CDR1 and CDR2 are SGDLS and YYNGEE. The V gene lost 0 bases and the J gene lost 4 bases, with 16 bases spanning the gap. The CDR3 is 16 amino acids. CDR3 nucleotide sequence: TGTGCCAGCAGCGTAGCTACGGGAGGACTCATCTATGGCTACACCTTC. It translates to CASSVATGGLIYGYTF.

This chain links TRBV11-3 with TRBJ2-1; 14 nucleotides match TRBD2. V was pared by 1 base and J by 6 bases, with 2 bases of the junction left unmatched. The CDR3 is made up of 16 amino acids. Germline assignment: CDR1 SGHNT and CDR2 YENEEA. The CDR3 DNA reads as TGTGCCAGCAGCTTAGGGGGGACTAGCGGGGGCAATGAGCAGTTCTTC. This translates into CASSLGGTSGGNEQFF. Using reference TRBV11-3 and TRBJ2-1 for the parts outside the CDR3, the full variable domain is EAGVVQSPRYKIIEKKQPVAFWCNPISGHNTLYWYLQNLGQGPELLIRYENEEAVDDSQLPKDRFSAERLKGVDSTLKIQPAELGDSAVYLCASSLGGTSGGNEQFFGPGTRLTVL.

V gene TRBV5-1 combines with J gene TRBJ1-6; 7 positions agree with TRBD1. The CDR3 totals 14 residues. Germline V gives CDR1 SGHRS, CDR2 YFSETQ. V lost 7 bases, J lost 7 bases, and 8 bases stayed unmatched. This CDR3 is CASSPGQLNSPLHF. CDR3 in DNA: TGCGCCAGCTCCCCGGGACAGCTAAATTCACCCCTCCACTTT.

The chain recombines TRBV28 with TRBJ1-3; D perhaps matches TRBD1 (5 bases). This CDR3 spans 17 amino acids. V dropped 4 bases and J dropped 0 bases, with 16 bases sitting between them. Germline V gene data show CDR1 as MDHEN and CDR2 as SYDVKM. As DNA, the CDR3 is TGTGCCAGCAGTTCTCCAGGGACCCTTTCCTCTGGAAACACCATATATTTT. It codes for CASSSPGTLSSGNTIYF.

The chain has TRBV6-6 and TRBJ2-5; TRBD2 agrees at 7 bases. The V gene's germline CDR1 is MNHNY and CDR2 SVGAGI (reference sequence). This CDR3 has 14 amino acids. V lost 0 bases to trimming and J lost 3 bases; unmatched junction nucleotides: 1. CDR3 amino acids: CASSYSGTKETQYF. DNA for the CDR3: TGTGCCAGCAGTTACTCCGGGACTAAAGAGACCCAGTACTTC.

The chain combines TRBV7-6 with TRBJ1-1, with D maybe TRBD1 (5 bases). The CDR3 totals 15 residues. The germline V and J ends were trimmed by 1 base and 1 base, with 10 bases remaining between them. Germline CDR1 SGHVS, CDR2 FNYEAQ. The CDR3 region is CASSLVQGRNTEAFF. Written as DNA, the CDR3 is TGTGCCAGCAGCTTAGTCCAGGGACGGAACACTGAAGCTTTCTTT.